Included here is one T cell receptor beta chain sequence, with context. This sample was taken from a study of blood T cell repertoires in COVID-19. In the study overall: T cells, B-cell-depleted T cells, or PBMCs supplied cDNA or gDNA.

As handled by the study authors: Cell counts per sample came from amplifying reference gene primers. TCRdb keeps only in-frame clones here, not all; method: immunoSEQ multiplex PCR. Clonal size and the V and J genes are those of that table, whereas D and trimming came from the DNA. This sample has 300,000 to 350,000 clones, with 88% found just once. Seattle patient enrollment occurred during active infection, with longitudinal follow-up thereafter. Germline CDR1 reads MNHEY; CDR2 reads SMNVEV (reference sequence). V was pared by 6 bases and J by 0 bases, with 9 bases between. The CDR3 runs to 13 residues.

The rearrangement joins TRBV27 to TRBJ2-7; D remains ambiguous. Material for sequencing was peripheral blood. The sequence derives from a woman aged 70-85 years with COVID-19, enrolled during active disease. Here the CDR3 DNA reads TGTGCCAGCAGCGCGACACTCTCCTACGAGCAGTACTTC. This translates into CASSATLSYEQYF.